This section outlines one T cell receptor beta chain sequence together with its context. What it recognizes is unknown. Both previously described methods and listed TCR primers were employed to make bulk TCR libraries. TCRdb re-called the PCR reads with MiXCR, one entry per CDR3 protein. Among about half a million distinct CDR3 sequences listed, 20% to 25% were seen once. The CDR3 extends over 17 amino acids. Sorting isolated naive CD8 T cells as CD8+CD4-CCR7+CD45RA+ events. This record belongs to a study of molecular identifiers for immune sequencing clone quantification. Whole-study context: In replicates, RNA from around 18,000 or 91,000 naive CD8 cells was divided five ways and four parts were sequenced. Notes on the study in general: Clones that had above 20 RNA copies took up over 97% of effector molecules but under 1% in naive cells.

The material sequenced was naive CD8+ T cells from blood, with Jurkat cell RNA spiked in. This sample's subset: FACS-sorted CD8+CD4-CCR7+CD45RA+ naive T cells. The clonotype comes from a human donor in good health. Some libraries in this study had Jurkat cell RNA spiked in. This chain connects TRBV21-1 to TRBJ2-7; TRBD1 is taken as the D call from the table, unchecked against the DNA. TRBV21-1 is given as a pseudogene. The CDR3 bases are TGTGCCAGCAGCTATAACCCACCAGGGGGCGTATCCTACGAGCAGTACTTC. Protein sequence: CASSYNPPGGVSYEQYF.